This TCR beta chain was observed in a study of T cells after yellow fever vaccination. Study-wide background: The fractions with low cell numbers were processed using SMART-Seq v4 Ultra Low Input. Study outcomes and limitations: Post-booster reappearance was seen for most primary-vaccination clones (around 96% CD4, 75% to 90% CD8).

On this clonotype itself: Its antigen is as yet unknown. The DNA is left out, because the CDR3 cannot be placed on it with certainty; the CDR3 is given as TCRdb lists it.

5'RACE template switching added a universal primer site and UMIs to TCR cDNA. Using its own MiXCR run on the 5' RACE reads, TCRdb lists one record per CDR3 protein. The table shows a few hundred thousand distinct CDR3 sequences, with 6.2% occurring only once. The specimen was PBMCs, collected 5 days after the yellow fever booster vaccination. The source is a man aged 30-40 years who received the YFV17D yellow fever vaccine.

CDR3 protein: CASSQGSRRVFWQGVNSPLHF. This chain uses TRBV4-1 with TRBJ1-6. The length of the CDR3 is 21 amino acids, counting both ends. In germline, CDR1 is MGHRA, CDR2 YSYEKL.